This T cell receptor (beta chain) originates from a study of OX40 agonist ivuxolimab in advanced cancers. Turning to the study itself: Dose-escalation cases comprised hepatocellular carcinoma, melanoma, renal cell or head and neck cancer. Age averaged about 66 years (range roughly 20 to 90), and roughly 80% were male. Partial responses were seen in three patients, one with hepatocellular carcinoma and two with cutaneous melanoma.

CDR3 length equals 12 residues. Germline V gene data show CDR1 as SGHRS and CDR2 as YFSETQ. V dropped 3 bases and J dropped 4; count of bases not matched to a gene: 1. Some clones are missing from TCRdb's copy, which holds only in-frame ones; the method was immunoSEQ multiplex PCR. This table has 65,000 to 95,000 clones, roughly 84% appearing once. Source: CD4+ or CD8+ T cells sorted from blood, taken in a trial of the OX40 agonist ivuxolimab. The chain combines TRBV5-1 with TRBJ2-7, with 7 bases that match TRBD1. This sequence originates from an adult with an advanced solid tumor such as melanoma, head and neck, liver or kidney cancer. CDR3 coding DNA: TGCGCCAGCAGCTCACAGGGGTACGAGCAGTACTTC. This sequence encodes CASSSQGYEQYF. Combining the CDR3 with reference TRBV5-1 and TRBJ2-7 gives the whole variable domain KAGVTQTPRYLIKTRGQQVTLSCSPISGHRSVSWYQQTPGQGLQFLFEYFSETQRNKGNFPGRFSGRQFSNSRSEMNVSTLELGDSALYLCASSSQGYEQYFGPGTRLTVT.